These 32 T cell receptor beta chains were all obtained from the same sample, sequenced in a study of shared clonotypes between healthy human individuals (TCRdb year 2020). The library was generated by the immunoSEQ multiplex PCR assay. In TCRdb, the immuneACCESS table is reduced to in-frame sequences with V and J assigned. These tables do not hold every clone; where another copy was compared, an unresolved V gene accounts for under half, and the others remain unexplained. Recorded for this sample are 550,000 to 750,000 clones; 90% to 95% of them occurred a single time. 20% to 25% of the sample lies in the top ten. CD8 naive samples consisted of CD45RO-negative cells that were positively selected for CCR7, yielding a CD45RA+CCR7+ population without TemRA cells. Material for sequencing was naive CD8+ T cells sorted from blood. Interpreted using the paper, the cell subset or site label stands for: CD45RA+CCR7+. These receptors all stem from a man aged 25 to 40 in good health.

The genes are TRBV18 and TRBJ2-2; possible D gene TRBD1, 6 bases. Trimming shortened V by 3 bases and J by 6 bases, and 17 bases separated the two germline ends. CDR3 size: 16 residues. Per germline, CDR1 KGHSH and CDR2 LQKENI. The CDR3 coding sequence is TGTGCCAGCTCACCTGGACAGCTGAACTGGCCCGGGGAGCTGTTTTTT. Translating gives CASSPGQLNWPGELFF. Drawing the rest from reference TRBV18 and TRBJ2-2, the complete variable domain is NAGVMQNPRHLVRRRGQEARLRCSPMKGHSHVYWYRQLPEEGLKFMVYLQKENIIDESGMPKERFSAEFPKEGPSILRIQQVVRGDSAAYFCASSPGQLNWPGELFFGEGSRLTVL.

The J gene is TRBJ2-1, the V gene TRBV7-9, with 8 bases lining up with TRBD1. The CDR3 contains 16 residues. The V segment lost 6 bases and the J segment 5 bases; nucleotides outside the gene matches: 12. Germline values: CDR1 SEHNR, CDR2 FQNEAQ (reference sequence). The CDR3 nucleotides read TGTGCCAGCAGTTTCCGAAGACAGGGGATAAACAATGAGCAGTTCTTC. This gives the protein CASSFRRQGINNEQFF.

V usage is TRBV7-6 and J usage is TRBJ1-1, with TRBD1 matching over 7 bases. The CDR3 has 16 residues. Trimming took 2 bases from V and 1 from J; bases not matched to a gene: 7. Per germline, CDR1 SGHVS and CDR2 FNYEAQ. The DNA of the CDR3 is TGTGCCAGCAGCTTAAGGGACAGCGTAAAGAACACTGAAGCTTTCTTT. This encodes CASSLRDSVKNTEAFF.

The CDR3: CASRTSAYNEQFF. For the CDR3, the DNA is TGTGCCAGCCGGACTAGCGCTTACAATGAGCAGTTCTTC. The chain joins TRBV28 to TRBJ2-1; 9 bases map to TRBD2. The CDR3 is made up of 13 amino acids. CDR1 and CDR2 from the germline V gene are MDHEN and SYDVKM. V gave up 8 bases and J gave up 4 bases; unmatched junction bases: 3.

The chain carries TRBV7-2 and TRBJ2-1, with 13 bases lining up with TRBD2. Trimming took 2 bases from V and 1 from J; bases not matched to a gene: 5. The CDR3 totals 18 residues. In germline, CDR1 is SGHTA, CDR2 FQGNSA. CDR3 residues: CASSLILAGGLSYNEQFF. The CDR3 nucleotides are TGTGCCAGCAGCTTAATACTAGCGGGAGGGTTGTCCTACAATGAGCAGTTCTTC.

The J gene is TRBJ1-1, the V gene TRBV27; 7 bases match TRBD1. The CDR3 has 17 residues. Trimming cost V 5 bases and J 0 bases; bases outside gene matches: 12. Germline CDR1 reads MNHEY; CDR2 reads SMNVEV (reference sequence). This chain's CDR3 is CASSLLRTGTMNTEAFF. CDR3 DNA sequence: TGTGCCAGCAGTCTCCTACGGACAGGAACCATGAACACTGAAGCTTTCTTT.

This chain links TRBV10-2 with TRBJ2-1; TRBD2 aligns across 9 bases. Losses at the gene ends were 6 bases for V and 1 base for J; bases not matched to a gene: 1. The CDR3 sequence is 14 residues long. Germline CDR1 is WSHSY and CDR2 is SAAADI. The CDR3 reads CASSTSGSYNEQFF. CDR3 nucleotide sequence: TGCGCCAGCAGCACTAGCGGGTCCTACAATGAGCAGTTCTTC.

This clone was seen once. The V gene is TRBV10-3, the J gene TRBJ2-3; TRBD2 might be the D (5 bases). The germline V and J ends were trimmed by 7 bases and 0 bases, with 8 bases remaining between them. Germline values: CDR1 ENHRY, CDR2 SYGVKD. The CDR3 totals 13 residues. The DNA for the CDR3 is TGTGCCATCAAGGAGGCCAGCACAGATACGCAGTATTTT. Its translation is CAIKEASTDTQYF.

This chain links TRBV19 with TRBJ2-7; 10 bases align to TRBD1. The CDR3 runs 15 residues. Germline lookup yields CDR1 LNHDA and CDR2 SQIVND (reference sequence). Trimming at V came to 5 bases and at J to 5 bases, leaving 9 bases not matched to a gene. CDR3 sequence: CASSVGRDRGHEQYF. CDR3 DNA sequence: TGTGCCAGTAGTGTCGGACGGGACAGGGGACACGAGCAGTACTTC.

The chain carries TRBV30 and TRBJ2-1; 8 nucleotides align to TRBD2. The CDR3 sequence is 16 residues long. Per the germline V gene, CDR1 is GTSNPN and CDR2 is SVGIG (reference sequence). Trimming cost V 1 base and J 2 bases; bases outside gene matches: 7. The CDR3 sequence is CAWSDAGLGAYNEQFF. CDR3 sequence (DNA): TGTGCCTGGAGTGACGCGGGACTAGGGGCCTACAATGAGCAGTTCTTC.

This chain links TRBV28 with TRBJ2-7; D is ambiguous. Trimming left V 7 bases short and J 0 bases short, with 10 bases between. CDR3 length: 13 amino acids. Germline values: CDR1 MDHEN, CDR2 SYDVKM. This CDR3 is CASKPSASYEQYF. The CDR3 nucleotides are TGTGCCAGCAAGCCGTCTGCCTCCTACGAGCAGTACTTC.

V gene TRBV27 combines with J gene TRBJ2-1; no firm D call. This CDR3 region has 15 residues. Deletions cut 2 bases from V and 6 bases from J, with 14 bases between. In germline, CDR1 is MNHEY, CDR2 SMNVEV (reference sequence). CDR3 nucleotide sequence: TGTGCCAGCAGTTTAAGGCGGAGAGCTATCAATGAGCAGTTCTTC. This gives the protein CASSLRRRAINEQFF.

This clone was observed once. J is TRBJ1-3 and V is TRBV4-3; D call uncertain. The CDR3 covers 13 residues. Germline assignment: CDR1 LGHNA and CDR2 YSLEER. V lost 2 bases and J 3 bases, leaving 5 bases between the germline ends. The chain's CDR3 is CASSQYSGNTIYF. CDR3 nucleotides: TGCGCCAGCAGCCAATATAGTGGAAACACCATATATTTT.

The table lists this clone with a count of one. The V and J genes are TRBV5-1 and TRBJ2-7; 13 nucleotides align to TRBD2. V was pared by 4 bases and J by 2 bases, with 9 bases of the junction left unmatched. The V gene's germline CDR1 is SGHRS and CDR2 YFSETQ. This CDR3 region has 17 residues. Written as DNA, the CDR3 is TGCGCCAGCAGCCATGGACTAGCGGGAGTGGTGACCTACGAGCAGTACTTC. Its protein is CASSHGLAGVVTYEQYF.

The chain employs TRBV28 and TRBJ1-4, with D uncertain. Germline assignment: CDR1 MDHEN and CDR2 SYDVKM. CDR3 size: 20 residues. V was shortened by 1 base and J by 0 bases, with 21 bases between the two germline ends. CDR3: CASSLFPANSVLSTNEKLFF. In nucleotides, the CDR3 is TGTGCCAGCAGTTTATTTCCCGCCAACAGTGTCCTCTCAACTAATGAAAAACTGTTTTTT.

The CDR3 DNA sequence: TGTGCCACCCTACGCGGGGCGAACACCGGGGAGCTGTTTTTT. Residues: CATLRGANTGELFF. This chain connects TRBV2 to TRBJ2-2, with a weak D call TRBD2 (6 bases). Trimming took 10 bases from V and 0 from J, leaving 12 bases between them. Germline CDR1 and CDR2: SNHLY and FYNNEI. This CDR3 has 14 amino acids.

The CDR3 sequence is CASSLGTGYYGYTF. CDR3 nucleotides: TGCGCCAGCAGCTTGGGGACAGGGTACTATGGCTACACCTTC. The chain couples TRBV5-1 to TRBJ1-2; 8 bases align to TRBD1. CDR1 is SGHRS, CDR2 YFSETQ, per germline. With V trimmed by 0 bases and J by 3 bases, 1 base remained unmatched. CDR3 length equals 14 residues.

This chain uses TRBV6-1 with TRBJ2-7; 9 bases agree with TRBD2. The germline V gene has CDR1 MNHNS and CDR2 SASEGT. The J segment lost 3 bases and the V segment lost 0 bases, leaving 6 bases of the junction unmatched. There are 16 residues in the CDR3. CDR3 sequence: CASSEARLAGFYEQYF. Here the CDR3 DNA reads TGTGCCAGCAGTGAAGCGCGGCTAGCGGGATTCTACGAGCAGTACTTC.

The rearrangement uses TRBV5-1 and TRBJ1-1, with D tentatively TRBD1 (5 bases). The V end was cut by 3 bases, the J end by 1 base, with 7 bases between. The CDR3 covers 13 residues. Germline V gene sequence: CDR1 SGHRS, CDR2 YFSETQ. CDR3 protein: CASSSGTNTEAFF. CDR3 bases: TGCGCCAGCAGCTCCGGGACGAACACTGAAGCTTTCTTT.

This chain connects TRBV2 to TRBJ1-2, with D unresolved. In germline, CDR1 is SNHLY, CDR2 FYNNEI. This CDR3 has 12 residues. Between the trimmed V and J ends, which lost 8 bases and 8 bases, there was a span of 15 bases. The CDR3: CASPGALNGYTF. The CDR3 DNA follows: TGTGCCAGCCCAGGTGCCCTCAACGGCTACACCTTC.

The gene calls are TRBV6-5 and TRBJ1-2, with unresolved D. CDR1 is MNHEY, CDR2 SVGAGI, per germline. V was cut by 2 bases and J by 8 bases, with 18 bases left in between. CDR3 length: 15 residues. The CDR3 nucleotides are TGTGCCAGCAGTTACGCCTTTAGGGAAGTGAAAGGCTACACCTTC. As protein: CASSYAFREVKGYTF.

The V gene is TRBV6-5, the J gene TRBJ2-1; TRBD2 is a possible D gene (5 bases). CDR1 and CDR2 (germline): MNHEY, SVGAGI. The V gene lost 3 bases and the J gene lost 3 bases, with 9 bases spanning the gap. CDR3 length: 14 residues. The CDR3 loop is CASSYSADYNEQFF. DNA of the CDR3: TGTGCCAGCAGTTATAGCGCCGACTACAATGAGCAGTTCTTC.

The rearrangement joins TRBV2 to TRBJ2-2; D is unresolved. Trimming removed 3 bases at V and 0 bases at J, with 11 bases between. Germline assignment: CDR1 SNHLY and CDR2 FYNNEI. The CDR3 runs 16 residues. The CDR3 here is CASSEGVFANTGELFF. In DNA form, the CDR3 reads TGTGCCAGCAGTGAGGGTGTTTTCGCGAACACCGGGGAGCTGTTTTTT.

V and J are TRBV6-4 and TRBJ2-1; D gene ambiguous. Trimming cost V 2 bases and J 4 bases, with 6 bases left between them. Germline assignment: CDR1 MRHNA and CDR2 SNTAGT. CDR3 size: 13 residues. In nucleotides, the CDR3 is TGTGCCAGCAGTGACGACGTTTACAATGAGCAGTTCTTC. Protein product: CASSDDVYNEQFF.

This chain links TRBV6-5 with TRBJ1-1; 7 bases agree with TRBD1. This CDR3 is built from 13 residues. Germline V gene data show CDR1 as MNHEY and CDR2 as SVGAGI. J gave up 6 bases and V 7 bases, and 8 bases lay outside the gene matches. CDR3 amino acids: CASTDRVRAEAFF. The CDR3 bases are TGTGCCAGCACCGACAGGGTTCGTGCTGAAGCTTTCTTT.

V usage is TRBV7-3 and J usage is TRBJ2-2; D remains unclear. Trimming pared 4 bases from V and 6 bases from J, leaving 21 bases between. This CDR3 is 17 amino acids long. The germline V gene encodes CDR1 SGHTA and CDR2 FQGTGA. This CDR3 is CASSSYPTTSPAGELFF. CDR3 DNA: TGTGCCAGCAGCTCATATCCGACGACAAGCCCGGCCGGGGAGCTGTTTTTT.

The rearrangement links TRBV6-6 to TRBJ1-1, with D possibly being TRBD1 (5 bases). With 8 bases removed from V and 10 bases from J, the gap between germline ends came to 14 bases. Germline V gene data show CDR1 as MNHNY and CDR2 as SVGAGI (reference sequence). This CDR3 region has 11 residues. CDR3 amino acids: CASLRLGVAFF. CDR3 in DNA: TGTGCCAGCCTCCGGTTGGGGGTAGCTTTCTTT.

This sequence joins TRBV27 and TRBJ2-3, with 8 bases fitting TRBD1. Germline V CDR1 and CDR2: MNHEY, SMNVEV (reference sequence). Trimming cost V 4 bases and J 7 bases; bases outside gene matches: 19. This CDR3 region has 18 residues. CDR3 region: CASSSKDMGQGAPHTQYF. For the CDR3, the DNA is TGTGCCAGCAGTTCTAAGGACATGGGGCAGGGGGCTCCTCATACGCAGTATTTT.

This chain joins TRBV6-6 and TRBJ2-4, with D maybe TRBD1 (6 bases). Germline lookup yields CDR1 MNHNY and CDR2 SVGAGI (reference sequence). Trimming cost V 5 bases and J 2 bases, with 13 bases left between them. There are 15 residues in the CDR3. For the CDR3, the DNA is TGTGCCAGCAGTGGGGGACACCTAACCAAAAACATTCAGTACTTC. Translated, it gives CASSGGHLTKNIQYF.

CDR3 sequence: CASSLGTTKADTQYF. CDR3 coding DNA: TGTGCCAGCAGTTTGGGCACCACAAAGGCAGATACGCAGTATTTT. The chain links TRBV27 to TRBJ2-3; D remains ambiguous. The germline V gene has CDR1 MNHEY and CDR2 SMNVEV (reference sequence). Trimming left V 3 bases short and J 4 bases short, with 14 bases between. This CDR3 region has 15 residues.

This chain uses TRBV2 with TRBJ2-1, with 11 nucleotides matching TRBD1. The CDR3 runs 17 residues. Per the germline V gene, CDR1 is SNHLY and CDR2 is FYNNEI. The CDR3 region has the DNA TGTGCAAAAGCAGATCGGGACAGGGGGGGTGTGTTGATTGAGCAGTTCTTC. Translating it yields CAKADRDRGGVLIEQFF. Variable domain in full (rest from reference TRBV2 and TRBJ2-1): EPEVTQTPSHQVTQMGQEVILRCVPISNHLYFYWYRQILGQKVEFLVSFYNNEISEKSEIFDDQFSVERPDGSNFTLKIRSTKLEDSAMYFCAKADRDRGGVLIEQFFGPGTRLTVL.

J is TRBJ1-1 and V is TRBV27; 7 positions match TRBD1. Per the germline V gene, CDR1 is MNHEY and CDR2 is SMNVEV (reference sequence). CDR3 length equals 12 residues. Trimming took 5 bases from V and 6 from J; bases not matched to a gene: 3. The CDR3 protein is CASSTGVAEAFF. The DNA for the CDR3 is TGTGCCAGCAGTACAGGGGTGGCTGAAGCTTTCTTT.